This entry features one TCR beta chain sequence. Its target is not known. These data are taken from a study of graft-versus-host responses after intestinal transplantation. Study as a whole: All recipients got anti-thymocyte globulin induction, then tacrolimus and steroids for 2 to 4 years. General study results and limits: Within allografts, high graft-versus-host to host-versus-graft clonal ratios were seen among patients with graft-donor T cell macrochimerism. Circulating GvH clones peaking coincided with falling HvG clones soon after transplant. Ileal or blood samples showed some GvH clones first, and such clones were also found in recipient marrow.

Method: immunoSEQ multiplex PCR; TCRdb's copy keeps in-frame clones and lacks some. The sample has 95,000 to 150,000 clones, 90% to 95% seen once. The sequence was collected from a human donor who received an intestinal transplant. The source was unstimulated CD8+ T cells sorted from spleen or lymph node cells, collected before intestinal transplant.

The CDR3: CAIRTFRGSGKQYF. As DNA, the CDR3 is TGTGCCATCAGAACCTTCCGGGGTAGCGGGAAGCAGTACTTC. This chain uses TRBV10-3 with TRBJ2-7, with 8 nucleotides matching TRBD2. CDR3 size: 14 residues. The germline V gene encodes CDR1 ENHRY and CDR2 SYGVKD. J was trimmed by 8 bases and V by 6 bases; bases with no gene match: 12.